The clone carrying this TCR beta chain was counted between two and nine times. The antigen is not known. This entry comes from a study of response to subunit inactivated influenza vaccine. A single record per CDR3 protein comes from TCRdb applying MiXCR to the RT-PCR reads. Here the sample spans about 530,000 distinct CDR3 sequences, around 13% being singletons. This CDR3 is built from 14 residues. Germline values: CDR1 DFQATT, CDR2 SNEGSKA (reference sequence). Trimming took off 6 bases at V and 4 bases at J, with 18 bases between the two ends. General study findings and limits: Seasonal influenza vaccination, on each occasion, was suggested by the authors to recruit few new T cells.

The sequencing used PBMCs from blood, collected about 6 weeks after vaccination. This receptor was identified in a man aged 45-65 years who received an inactivated influenza vaccine. The chain uses TRBV20-1 and TRBJ2-5; D possibly matches TRBD1 or TRBD2 (5 bases each). The DNA for the CDR3 is TGCAGTGCGAGCGTTCGACGGGGCCGAGAGACCCAGTACTTC. It encodes CSASVRRGRETQYF.